These T cell receptor beta chains were read from a single sample in a study of blood T cell repertoires in COVID-19. Some clones are missing from TCRdb's copy, which holds only in-frame ones; the method was immunoSEQ multiplex PCR. The sample has 250,000 to 300,000 clones, roughly 85% seen once; the top ten hold 5% to 6.5%. Sequenced: peripheral blood. The source of these receptors is a man aged 45-65 years with active or convalescent COVID-19. Both conserved end residues are part of each CDR3. D genes are given only for firm matches. Only part of the rows carry a size: once, few, many, or a class if the clone is expanded.

j_call | v_call | clone_size | d_call | cdr3_aa | cdr3_nt
TRBJ2-1 | TRBV24-1 | NA | NA | CATSDSVYEQFF | TGTGCCACCAGTGATAGCGTGTATGAGCAGTTCTTC
TRBJ2-7 | TRBV6-5 | NA | NA | CASRGGGYGEQYF | TGTGCCAGCAGGGGGGGAGGCTACGGCGAGCAGTACTTC
TRBJ1-3 | TRBV4-1 | once | TRBD1 | CASSQATGAGNTIYF | TGCGCCAGCAGCCAAGCTACAGGGGCTGGAAACACCATATATTTT
TRBJ1-6 | TRBV7-9 | NA | TRBD1 | CASSTSRDRGLSVSPLHF | TGTGCCAGCAGCACCAGCCGGGACAGGGGGTTATCAGTTTCACCCCTCCACTTT
TRBJ2-7 | TRBV4-2 | NA | TRBD2 | CASSPQTIAGGPGEQYF | TGTGCCAGCAGCCCTCAGACCATAGCGGGAGGGCCGGGAGAGCAGTACTTC
TRBJ2-1 | TRBV5-1 | once | TRBD2 | CASSLPTGGRVTYNEQFF | TGCGCCAGCAGCTTGCCCACTGGCGGGAGAGTCACCTACAATGAGCAGTTCTTC
TRBJ2-7 | TRBV18 | NA | TRBD2 | CASSAGLAGAEQYF | TGTGCCAGCTCAGCGGGACTAGCTGGGGCCGAGCAGTACTTC
TRBJ1-2 | TRBV10-1 | NA | TRBD1 | CASSEVTGGAWYGYTF | TGCGCCAGCAGTGAGGTGACAGGGGGCGCCTGGTATGGCTACACCTTC
TRBJ2-7 | TRBV4-3 | NA | TRBD1 | CASSQDGYRGKDEQYF | TGCGCCAGCAGCCAAGATGGGTACAGGGGTAAGGACGAGCAGTACTTC
TRBJ1-3 | TRBV4-3 | NA | TRBD1 | CASSYNQGVGNTIYF | TGCGCCAGCAGCTACAATCAGGGGGTCGGAAACACCATATATTTT
TRBJ1-2 | TRBV28 | few | TRBD1 | CASTPGQGADGYTF | TGTGCCAGCACCCCCGGGCAGGGGGCAGATGGCTACACCTTC
TRBJ1-1 | TRBV19 | once | NA | CASSTHSGSEAFF | TGTGCCAGTAGTACGCACAGCGGGTCCGAAGCTTTCTTT
TRBJ2-7 | TRBV7-2 | few | TRBD2 | CASSLPGGREQYF | TGTGCCAGCAGCTTACCGGGAGGGAGAGAGCAGTACTTC
TRBJ1-6 | TRBV6-9 | few | NA | CASSYRIFAEQDNSPLHF | TGTGCCAGCAGTTATAGGATTTTTGCAGAGCAGGATAATTCACCCCTCCACTTT
TRBJ2-2 | TRBV4-1 | NA | TRBD2 | CASSQSGGQLTGELFF | TGCGCCAGCAGCCAAAGCGGGGGACAACTCACCGGGGAGCTGTTTTTT
TRBJ2-2 | TRBV5-1 | NA | NA | CASSARDSSTGELFF | TGCGCCAGCAGCGCGCGGGACTCGAGCACCGGGGAGCTGTTTTTT
TRBJ2-7 | TRBV7-8 | many | NA | CASSRSLGLETYEQYF | TGTGCCAGCAGCCGATCCCTCGGACTGGAAACCTACGAGCAGTACTTC
TRBJ1-2 | TRBV7-8 | NA | NA | CASSLGTAGYGYTF | TGTGCCAGCAGCCTAGGCACAGCCGGTTATGGCTACACCTTC
TRBJ2-1 | TRBV4-1 | NA | TRBD2 | CASSQDVSSGARGQFF | TGCGCCAGCAGCCAAGATGTGTCTAGCGGGGCCCGGGGGCAGTTCTTC
TRBJ2-3 | TRBV24-1 | once | TRBD2 | CATSEYIAGGTDTQYF | TGTGCCACCAGTGAGTACATAGCGGGAGGAACAGATACGCAGTATTTT
TRBJ2-4 | TRBV2 | NA | NA | CASSEAGAKNIQYF | TGTGCCAGCAGTGAAGCCGGGGCCAAAAACATTCAGTACTTC
TRBJ1-2 | TRBV12-3/TRBV12-4 | NA | NA | CASSLVGGYTF | TGTGCCAGCAGTTTGGTGGGCGGCTACACCTTC
TRBJ2-7 | TRBV5-1 | once | TRBD2 | CASSLASGTTYEQYF | TGCGCCAGCAGCTTAGCTAGCGGGACCACCTACGAGCAGTACTTC
TRBJ1-1 | TRBV5-6 | NA | TRBD1 | CASAETGGDAEAFF | TGTGCCAGCGCAGAGACAGGGGGCGATGCTGAAGCTTTCTTT
TRBJ1-4 | TRBV28 | few | NA | CASSFFAGTGKKLFF | TGTGCCAGCAGTTTCTTTGCGGGGACCGGGAAAAAACTGTTTTTT
TRBJ1-2 | TRBV5-4 | NA | NA | CASSLFTLGGGRYGYTF | TGTGCCAGCAGCTTGTTTACCCTCGGGGGGGGAAGATATGGCTACACCTTC
TRBJ2-2 | TRBV6-2/TRBV6-3 | NA | NA | CASSSLHTGELFF | TGTGCCAGCAGTAGCCTCCACACCGGGGAGCTGTTTTTT
TRBJ2-3 | TRBV7-3 | NA | TRBD2 | CASSQIELAGTSTDTQYF | TGTGCCAGCAGCCAGATCGAATTAGCGGGAACTAGCACAGATACGCAGTATTTT
TRBJ1-1 | TRBV19 | NA | NA | CASTEDLATEAFF | TGTGCCAGTACAGAGGACTTAGCCACTGAAGCTTTCTTT
TRBJ1-3 | TRBV7-9 | NA | NA | CASSPGDSGNTIYF | TGTGCCAGCAGTCCCGGGGACTCTGGAAACACCATATATTTT
TRBJ1-4 | TRBV7-2 | few | NA | CASSQTRGGKLFF | TGTGCCAGCAGCCAAACACGGGGTGGGAAACTGTTTTTT
TRBJ2-5 | TRBV19 | NA | TRBD1 | CASSGDRETQYF | TGTGCCAGTAGTGGGGACAGGGAGACCCAGTACTTC
TRBJ2-3 | TRBV5-6 | NA | NA | CASSFRGYVLDTQYF | TGTGCCAGCAGCTTTAGAGGGTACGTGTTGGATACGCAGTATTTT
TRBJ1-1 | TRBV12-3/TRBV12-4 | NA | TRBD1 | CASSRDSSEAFF | TGTGCCAGCAGCCGGGACAGCTCTGAAGCTTTCTTT
TRBJ1-3 | TRBV7-6 | NA | TRBD1 | CASSPTGDSGNTIYF | TGTGCCAGCAGCCCGACAGGGGACTCTGGAAACACCATATATTTT
TRBJ2-1 | TRBV4-3 | NA | TRBD2 | CASSQGPLTSGGGYNEQFF | TGCGCCAGCAGCCAGGGACCTCTAACTAGCGGGGGGGGCTACAATGAGCAGTTCTTC
TRBJ2-2 | TRBV7-8 | NA | NA | CASSALVPGELFF | TGTGCCAGCAGCGCACTAGTTCCCGGGGAGCTGTTTTTT
TRBJ2-7 | TRBV6-2/TRBV6-3 | NA | TRBD2 | CASSYLPPGGSEQYF | TGTGCCAGCAGTTACCTACCTCCGGGAGGGTCCGAGCAGTACTTC
TRBJ2-7 | TRBV28 | few | NA | CASSLDSYEQYF | TGTGCCAGCAGCCTGGACAGCTACGAGCAGTACTTC
TRBJ1-1 | TRBV9 | NA | NA | CASSVVDTEAFF | TGTGCCAGCAGCGTAGTCGACACTGAAGCTTTCTTT
TRBJ1-2 | TRBV5-1 | few | NA | CASSLVQGGGYTF | TGCGCCAGCAGCTTGGTCCAGGGCGGTGGCTACACCTTC
TRBJ2-2 | TRBV6-5 | NA | TRBD2 | CASRDGLAAGELFF | TGTGCCAGCAGGGACGGTCTAGCGGCCGGGGAGCTGTTTTTT
TRBJ1-2 | TRBV6-5 | few | TRBD1 | CASSYGTGSYGYTF | TGTGCCAGCAGTTACGGGACAGGGAGCTATGGCTACACCTTC
TRBJ2-1 | TRBV25-1 | NA | TRBD2 | CASSVTSFASSYNEQFF | TGTGCCAGCAGTGTGACTAGCTTCGCGAGCTCCTACAATGAGCAGTTCTTC
TRBJ1-5 | TRBV12-5 | NA | NA | CASGLDRDQPQHF | TGTGCTAGTGGTTTGGACCGAGATCAGCCCCAGCATTTT
TRBJ2-1 | TRBV25-1 | NA | TRBD2 | CASSDGTSGSLYNEQFF | TGTGCCAGCAGTGACGGCACTAGCGGGAGTCTTTACAATGAGCAGTTCTTC
TRBJ1-2 | TRBV7-9 | NA | NA | CASSKHLGATNYGYTF | TGTGCCAGCAGCAAACACCTGGGGGCCACTAACTATGGCTACACCTTC
TRBJ2-5 | TRBV30 | NA | TRBD1 | CAWTQQGEETQYF | TGTGCCTGGACCCAACAGGGGGAAGAGACCCAGTACTTC
TRBJ2-1 | TRBV29-1 | NA | TRBD2 | CSFGGGLDNEQFF | TGCAGCTTCGGGGGGGGACTAGACAATGAGCAGTTCTTC
TRBJ2-7 | TRBV23-1 | NA | TRBD1 | CASGGQGLWFFEQYF | TGCGCCAGCGGGGGACAGGGGCTGTGGTTCTTTGAGCAGTACTTC
TRBJ1-1 | TRBV12-3/TRBV12-4 | NA | NA | CASSRGTEAFF | TGTGCCAGCAGTCGGGGCACTGAAGCTTTCTTT
TRBJ2-7 | TRBV7-8 | NA | NA | CASSFLTRDGGSYEQYF | TGTGCCAGCAGCTTTTTGACCCGGGACGGGGGCTCCTACGAGCAGTACTTC
TRBJ1-5 | TRBV9 | NA | NA | CASSVGGGQQPQHF | TGTGCCAGCAGCGTAGGCGGGGGACAACAGCCCCAGCATTTT
TRBJ2-6 | TRBV5-1 | NA | TRBD1 | CASSADRAGANVLTF | TGCGCCAGCAGCGCTGACAGGGCTGGGGCCAACGTCCTGACTTTC
TRBJ2-1 | TRBV6-6 | few | TRBD2 | CASSPGLAGYNEQFF | TGTGCCAGCAGCCCGGGACTAGCGGGCTACAATGAGCAGTTCTTC
TRBJ2-1 | TRBV7-2 | NA | TRBD2 | CASSRTAGVYNEQFF | TGTGCCAGCAGCCGCACAGCGGGAGTGTACAATGAGCAGTTCTTC
TRBJ1-2 | TRBV2 | NA | TRBD1 | CASSIDRESGYTF | TGTGCCAGCAGTATTGACAGGGAATCTGGCTACACCTTC